Each of the 2 T cell receptor beta chains below was sequenced from the same sample in a study of T cells in Graves' hyperthyroidism and ophthalmopathy. RNA transcripts were the template for amplifying TCR beta CDR3 regions. Carried out on the TCR CDR3, a first-round RT-PCR used the HTBI primer set. TCRdb reprocessed the multiplex PCR reads via MiXCR and lists one record per CDR3 protein. The sample comprises hundreds of thousands of distinct CDR3 sequences, about 45% of which are singletons, and roughly 7.2% rests with the top ten. Specimen: peripheral blood or thyroid tissue (not recorded which). Receptors were obtained from an adult man with Graves' disease, either hyperthyroidism or ophthalmopathy (not recorded which).

V and J are TRBV2 and TRBJ1-5; 10 bases fit TRBD1. V shed 6 bases, J shed 6 bases, and the junction held 8 bases outside the gene matches. The germline CDR1 and CDR2 sequences are SNHLY and FYNNEI. There are 15 residues in the CDR3. CDR3 DNA: TGTGCCAGCAGATCAGACAGGGGGCAGGGTCAGCCCCAGCATTTT. Translated, it gives CASRSDRGQGQPQHF.

This clonotype was observed a handful of times. The rearrangement links TRBV12-3 or TRBV12-4 to TRBJ1-1, with 10 bases aligning to TRBD1. The J segment lost 6 bases and the V segment lost 7 bases, leaving 20 bases of the junction unmatched. This CDR3 has 18 residues. The CDR3 bases are TGTGCCAGCACCGCGGGACAGGGGACATCTTTTTCCCGTTCTGAAGCTTTCTTT. Protein sequence: CASTAGQGTSFSRSEAFF.